The 25 T cell receptor beta chains below were found in one sample sequenced in a study of cytotoxic CD8 clonotypes in ibrutinib-treated CLL. Generated by immunoSEQ multiplex PCR, the TCRdb table keeps only in-frame clones and is missing some. The data contain about 140,000 clones, 80% to 95% of them singletons. The sample was PBMCs, taken after 12 months of ibrutinib treatment. The origin of the receptors is a human donor with chronic lymphocytic leukemia.

The chain joins TRBV2 to TRBJ2-7; 7 bases fit TRBD1. Trimming at V came to 2 bases and at J to 2 bases, leaving 6 bases not matched to a gene. This CDR3 region has 15 residues. Germline assignment: CDR1 SNHLY and CDR2 FYNNEI. Here the CDR3 DNA reads TGTGCCAGCAGTGAAACCGGGACAGTAGCCTACGAGCAGTACTTC. Protein product: CASSETGTVAYEQYF. The entire variable domain, with the rest obtained from reference TRBV2 and TRBJ2-7, is as follows: EPEVTQTPSHQVTQMGQEVILRCVPISNHLYFYWYRQILGQKVEFLVSFYNNEISEKSEIFDDQFSVERPDGSNFTLKIRSTKLEDSAMYFCASSETGTVAYEQYFGPGTRLTVT.

The genes are TRBV19 and TRBJ2-5, with D possibly TRBD2 on 6 matching bases. The CDR3 has 13 amino acids. Germline lookup yields CDR1 LNHDA and CDR2 SQIVND (reference sequence). V was pared by 4 bases and J by 5 bases, with 11 bases between. The DNA for the CDR3 is TGTGCCAGTAGTAGGGACTGGGGGGAGACCCAGTACTTC. This translates into CASSRDWGETQYF.

The chain combines TRBV10-1 with TRBJ2-1; 9 nucleotides agree with TRBD2. In germline, CDR1 is WNHNN, CDR2 SYGVQD (reference sequence). This CDR3 comprises 17 residues. Trimming removed 0 bases from V and 8 bases from J; junction bases left unmatched: 11. The CDR3 DNA reads as TGCGCCAGCAGTGAGTCCGTTAGCGGGAGCCACCGTGATGAGCAGTTCTTC. Amino acids: CASSESVSGSHRDEQFF.

This clone has only one observation. The J gene is TRBJ2-1, the V gene TRBV25-1; 12 bases align to TRBD2. V shed 6 bases, J shed 7 bases, and the junction held 1 base outside the gene matches. This CDR3 spans 13 amino acids. Germline V CDR1 and CDR2: MGHDK, SYGVNS. The CDR3 bases are TGTGCCAGCAGACTAGCGGGAGGTAATGAGCAGTTCTTC. Translating it yields CASRLAGGNEQFF.

CDR3 DNA sequence: TGTGCCATCAGTGATAGCGGGAGGGCAGATACGCAGTATTTT. It encodes CAISDSGRADTQYF. The chain employs TRBV10-3 and TRBJ2-3; 11 bases fit TRBD2. From germline, CDR1 is ENHRY and CDR2 SYGVKD. V trimming: 3 bases; J trimming: 4 bases; junction bases outside the gene matches: 0. The length of the CDR3 is 14 residues.

The CDR3, as DNA: TGCAGCGTTGCGGGGCAGTCCAATCAGCCCCAGCATTTT. It codes for CSVAGQSNQPQHF. This sequence joins TRBV29-1 and TRBJ1-5; the D gene is possibly TRBD1 (5 bases). V lost 4 bases and J lost 3, with 10 bases in between. Germline values: CDR1 SQVTM, CDR2 ANQGSEA. The CDR3 runs to 13 residues.

The rearrangement links TRBV10-2 to TRBJ2-7; D not resolved. With 8 bases removed from V and 7 bases from J, the gap between germline ends came to 9 bases. Germline V gene sequence: CDR1 WSHSY, CDR2 SAAADI. This CDR3 is built from 10 residues. The CDR3 nucleotides read TGCGCCAGCGGCACGTTGGAGCAGTACTTC. Protein sequence: CASGTLEQYF.

With respect to this clone: Its ends do not fully match the called genes, so a read error is possible. The rearrangement links TRBV18 to TRBJ2-1; TRBD2 matches 15 bases. The germline V gene has CDR1 KGHSH and CDR2 LQKENI. CDR3 length: 16 residues. Here the CDR3 DNA reads TGTGCCAGCTCCCCACCAACCGGGACTAGCGGGAGGAAGTGGGTCTTC. Translation gives CASSPPTGTSGRKWVF.

V gene TRBV18 combines with J gene TRBJ2-6, with D possibly being TRBD1 or TRBD2 (6 bases each). The CDR3 extends over 17 amino acids. V lost 2 bases and J lost 3, with 14 bases in between. Germline loops: CDR1 KGHSH, CDR2 LQKENI. CDR3 amino acids: CASSPLQGGFGANVLTF. The CDR3 bases are TGTGCCAGCTCACCATTACAGGGAGGTTTTGGGGCCAACGTCCTGACTTTC.

This chain connects TRBV25-1 to TRBJ1-2; D unresolved. The CDR3 sequence is 13 residues long. Germline values: CDR1 MGHDK, CDR2 SYGVNS. The V end was cut by 0 bases, the J end by 3 bases, with 5 bases between. DNA for the CDR3: TGTGCCAGCAGTGAATATGACGACTATGGCTACACCTTC. Protein sequence: CASSEYDDYGYTF.

Here the CDR3 DNA reads TGTGCCAGCAGCAGGGAGGAAGGGTTCCATGAGCAGTTCTTC. It specifies CASSREEGFHEQFF. The chain carries TRBV6-4 and TRBJ2-1; D possibly corresponds to TRBD2 (6 bases). Trimming left V 6 bases short and J 8 bases short, with 17 bases between. The CDR3 is 14 residues long. Germline CDR1 reads MRHNA; CDR2 reads SNTAGT.

The V and J genes are TRBV28 and TRBJ1-1, with 9 bases lining up with TRBD1. Trimming took 6 bases from V and 1 from J; bases not matched to a gene: 0. The V gene's germline CDR1 is MDHEN and CDR2 SYDVKM. CDR3 length equals 13 residues. CDR3 DNA: TGTGCCAGCAGGGACAGGGGGAACACTGAAGCTTTCTTT. As protein: CASRDRGNTEAFF.

CDR3 nucleotides: TGTGCCAGCAGCGTAGTACAGGGCTCGGGAAACACCATATATTTT. Encoded protein: CASSVVQGSGNTIYF. The chain uses TRBV6-6 and TRBJ1-3; D is perhaps TRBD1 (6 bases). The CDR3 consists of 15 residues. Trimming pared 6 bases from V and 4 bases from J, leaving 16 bases between. Germline CDR1 MNHNY, CDR2 SVGAGI (reference sequence).

The gene calls are TRBV6-9 and TRBJ1-4; the match to TRBD1 covers 7 bases. The germline V gene has CDR1 MNHGY and CDR2 SVAAGI. The CDR3 has 13 amino acids. V lost 10 bases and J lost 5; bases outside the gene matches: 7. CDR3 region: CANEGQQNEKLFF. In DNA, the CDR3 is TGTGCCAATGAGGGACAGCAAAATGAAAAACTGTTTTTT.

The rearrangement links TRBV28 to TRBJ2-5; D not certain. Between the trimmed V and J ends, which lost 6 bases and 4 bases, there was a span of 9 bases. Germline loops: CDR1 MDHEN, CDR2 SYDVKM. This CDR3 has 12 amino acids. The CDR3 DNA is TGTGCCAGCAGACTACTCGGAGAGACCCAGTACTTC. Protein: CASRLLGETQYF.

This chain uses TRBV10-3 with TRBJ1-2, with TRBD1 as a possible D gene (5 bases). CDR1 and CDR2 (germline): ENHRY, SYGVKD. This CDR3 contains 12 residues. V was pared by 2 bases and J by 6 bases, with 7 bases between. CDR3 bases: TGTGCCATCAGTGAGGGGGCAAATGGCTACACCTTC. This encodes CAISEGANGYTF.

The chain employs TRBV2 and TRBJ1-1; the D gene is possibly TRBD1 (6 bases). Trimming stripped 5 bases from V and 5 bases from J, with 15 bases between. From germline, CDR1 is SNHLY and CDR2 FYNNEI. The CDR3 is 14 amino acids. The CDR3 here is CASSLEGGVTEAFF. The CDR3 DNA reads as TGTGCCAGCAGTCTGGAGGGGGGCGTTACTGAAGCTTTCTTT.

This chain links TRBV10-1 with TRBJ1-4; 7 nucleotides line up with TRBD1. CDR1 WNHNN and CDR2 SYGVQD come from the germline V gene (reference sequence). This CDR3 contains 14 residues. V shed 5 bases, J shed 3 bases, and the junction held 3 bases outside the gene matches. The CDR3 bases are TGCGCCAGCAGTTCGGGACAGCCTAATGAAAAACTGTTTTTT. Its translation is CASSSGQPNEKLFF.

V is TRBV9 and J is TRBJ2-7, with TRBD2 as a possible D gene (6 bases). Trimming stripped 0 bases from V and 2 bases from J, with 12 bases between. Germline CDR1 is SGDLS and CDR2 is YYNGEE. This CDR3 region has 15 residues. The CDR3 protein is CASSVGTTRPYEQYF. The CDR3 nucleotides read TGTGCCAGCAGCGTAGGGACTACCCGGCCCTACGAGCAGTACTTC.

The genes are TRBV25-1 and TRBJ2-5; possibly TRBD1 for D (5 bases). The V end lost 3 bases, the J end lost 5 bases, and 13 bases lay between the germline ends. This CDR3 has 14 residues. Per the germline V gene, CDR1 is MGHDK and CDR2 is SYGVNS. CDR3 nucleotide sequence: TGTGCCAGCAGTGAGGACAATCTATGGGAGACCCAGTACTTC. This encodes CASSEDNLWETQYF. The full variable domain, in which reference TRBV25-1 and TRBJ2-5 provide the parts outside the CDR3, is EADIYQTPRYLVIGTGKKITLECSQTMGHDKMYWYQQDPGMELHLIHYSYGVNSTEKGDLSSESTVSRIRTEHFPLTLESARPSHTSQYLCASSEDNLWETQYFGPGTRLLVL.

The chain has TRBV28 and TRBJ1-4; TRBD1 is a possible D gene (5 bases). The CDR3 is 14 amino acids. CDR1 is MDHEN and CDR2 is SYDVKM in the germline V gene. Trimming stripped 8 bases from V and 8 bases from J, with 18 bases between. CDR3 nucleotide sequence: TGTGCCAGCCGTCTTGGGGGTGGGGCCGAAAAACTGTTTTTT. Its translation: CASRLGGGAEKLFF. The full variable domain, completed using reference TRBV28 and TRBJ1-4, is DVKVTQSSRYLVKRTGEKVFLECVQDMDHENMFWYRQDPGLGLRLIYFSYDVKMKEKGDIPEGYSVSREKKERFSLILESASTNQTSMYLCASRLGGGAEKLFFGSGTQLSVL.

The chain couples TRBV7-6 to TRBJ1-1; perhaps TRBD1 as D (5 bases). The V gene lost 3 bases and the J gene lost 0 bases, with 17 bases spanning the gap. CDR3 length: 17 amino acids. CDR1 SGHVS and CDR2 FNYEAQ come from the germline V gene. The CDR3 protein is CASSFELGVAMNTEAFF. CDR3 in DNA: TGTGCCAGCAGCTTTGAACTGGGGGTGGCAATGAACACTGAAGCTTTCTTT.

In nucleotides, the CDR3 is TGTGCCTGGCGGAAGGGGGGATACAGGAACACTGAAGCTTTCTTT. Its translation: CAWRKGGYRNTEAFF. This chain joins TRBV30 and TRBJ1-1; D is possibly TRBD1 (6 bases). Trimming took 5 bases from V and 1 from J, leaving 17 bases between them. This CDR3 has 15 amino acids. The germline V gene has CDR1 GTSNPN and CDR2 SVGIG (reference sequence).

The chain joins TRBV19 to TRBJ2-1; 9 bases match TRBD1. J lost 6 bases, V lost 7 bases, and 10 bases had no gene match. The CDR3 runs 15 residues. Germline V gives CDR1 LNHDA, CDR2 SQIVND (reference sequence). CDR3 DNA: TGTGCCAGTATGCCCGGGACAGGGCCCATCAATGAGCAGTTCTTC. Translating it yields CASMPGTGPINEQFF.

The chain recombines TRBV7-9 with TRBJ2-2; 7 bases fit TRBD1. Trimming removed 5 bases from V and 0 bases from J; junction bases left unmatched: 6. CDR1 and CDR2 (germline): SEHNR, FQNEAQ (reference sequence). This CDR3 region has 16 residues. The CDR3 region is CASSRAGTANTGELFF. CDR3 bases: TGTGCCAGCAGCCGCGCCGGGACAGCGAACACCGGGGAGCTGTTTTTT.